One and the same sample provided the 14 T cell receptor beta chains below, sequenced in a study of tumor-infiltrating lymphocytes in primary liver carcinoma. From 400 to 500 ng total RNA, TCR beta cDNA was generated with a primer in the constant region. The TCR beta library was amplified through three nested multiplex PCR rounds in a modified ARM-PCR procedure. Running roughly 10 cycles apiece, the first two PCR rounds relied on TRBV1-TRBV30 forward primers together with a C-beta reverse primer. A single record per CDR3 protein comes from TCRdb applying MiXCR to the multiplex PCR reads. This table holds roughly 80,000 distinct CDR3 sequences, approximately 69% found once. It was from about 20-30 mg of unsorted bulk tissue that RNA and DNA were co-extracted. The sample consisted of tumor-adjacent normal liver tissue. These receptors all stem from a man in his forties with primary liver carcinoma and hepatitis B virus infection.

With regard to this clonotype: Since a much larger clone is just one base distant, this may be a read error. The chain couples TRBV4-1 to TRBJ2-4; possible D gene TRBD1, 6 bases. Trimming left V 0 bases short and J 2 bases short, with 17 bases between. The CDR3 sequence is 18 residues long. Germline CDR1 and CDR2: MGHRA and YSYEKL. CDR3 in DNA: TGCGCCAGCAGCCAAGAGGTCGGTAGGTGGGGGCCCAAAAACATTCAGTACTTC. Its translation: CASSQEVGRWGPKNIQYF.

Turning to this clonotype: The junction departs from the called germline gene at one end, perhaps through a read error. The J gene is TRBJ2-7, the V gene TRBV10-3; D unresolved. CDR3 size: 12 residues. The germline CDR1 and CDR2 sequences are ENHRY and SYGVKD. In nucleotides, the CDR3 is TGTGCCATCACTGAAGCCGGCCAAGAGCAGTATTTC. Protein: CAITEAGQEQYF.

Regarding this clonotype: A read error may account for a junction end that differs from germline. The rearrangement joins TRBV6-1 to TRBJ1-1, with no clear D. From germline, CDR1 is MNHNS and CDR2 SASEGT. The CDR3 has 15 residues. The CDR3 coding sequence is TGTACCAGCGAGGCCTCGGTTAGGGTAAACACTGAAGCTTTCTTT. This translates into CTSEASVRVNTEAFF.

This clonotype was picked up a small number of times. This chain uses TRBV11-2 with TRBJ2-7; 11 bases map to TRBD2. Germline loops: CDR1 SGHAT, CDR2 FQNNGV. The CDR3 is 14 residues long. V shed 6 bases, J shed 1 base, and the junction held 2 bases outside the gene matches. The CDR3: CASRGTSGSYEQYF. CDR3 sequence (DNA): TGTGCCAGCAGGGGGACTAGCGGTTCCTACGAGCAGTACTTC. Variable domain in full (rest from reference TRBV11-2 and TRBJ2-7): EAGVAQSPRYKIIEKRQSVAFWCNPISGHATLYWYQQILGQGPKLLIQFQNNGVVDDSQLPKDRFSAERLKGVDSTLKIQPAKLEDSAVYLCASRGTSGSYEQYFGPGTRLTVT.

For this clonotype: A junction end diverges from the germline sequence, so it may reflect a read error. The chain uses TRBV7-3 and TRBJ2-1, with TRBD2 matching 8 bases. Germline lookup yields CDR1 SGHTA and CDR2 FQGTGA. This CDR3 contains 15 residues. CDR3 region: CASSFVSGGDNEHFF. The CDR3 nucleotides read TGTGCCAGCAGCTTCGTGAGCGGGGGCGACAATGAGCACTTCTTC.

Worth noting for this clonotype: A junction boundary mismatches the germline segment, possibly from a read error. J is TRBJ2-3 and V is TRBV11-2; weak D call: TRBD1 (5 bases). CDR3 length: 14 residues. Germline CDR1 is SGHAT and CDR2 is FQNNGV. CDR3 residues: CANSLNRQGDTQYF. The CDR3 DNA reads as TGTGCCAACAGCTTAAACCGACAAGGGGATACACAGTATTTT. Based on the CDR3 plus reference TRBV11-2 and TRBJ2-3, the full variable domain is EAGVAQSPRYKIIEKRQSVAFWCNPISGHATLYWYQQILGQGPKLLIQFQNNGVVDDSQLPKDRFSAERLKGVDSTLKIQPAKLEDSAVYLCANSLNRQGDTQYFGPGTRLTVL.

The rearrangement joins TRBV11-2 to TRBJ2-5; possibly TRBD2 for D (5 bases). The germline V gene has CDR1 SGHAT and CDR2 FQNNGV. This CDR3 region has 18 residues. V gave up 9 bases and J gave up 4 bases, with 30 bases separating them. The CDR3 sequence: CASSLDPWSSRRGETQYF. The CDR3 DNA is TGTGCCAGTAGTTTAGATCCGTGGTCTAGCAGGAGAGGAGAGACCCAGTACTTC. Together with reference TRBV11-2 and TRBJ2-5, the CDR3 gives the full variable domain: EAGVAQSPRYKIIEKRQSVAFWCNPISGHATLYWYQQILGQGPKLLIQFQNNGVVDDSQLPKDRFSAERLKGVDSTLKIQPAKLEDSAVYLCASSLDPWSSRRGETQYFGPGTRLLVL.

Concerning this clonotype: Without the conserved terminal phenylalanine or tryptophan, this CDR3 likely stems from a read error. V is TRBV29-1 and J is TRBJ2-4; D is possibly TRBD2 (6 bases). V was clipped by 6 bases and J by 9 bases, with 15 bases between them. Germline assignment: CDR1 SQVTM and CDR2 ANQGSEA. CDR3 length: 12 amino acids. The CDR3 nucleotides are TGCAGCGTAATTCACTGGCGGGGCATTCAGTACCTT. Amino acids: CSVIHWRGIQYL.

A remark on this clonotype: An end of the junction does not agree with germline; a read error may underlie this. V gene TRBV4-1 combines with J gene TRBJ2-7, with D perhaps matching TRBD2 (5 bases). The CDR3 covers 15 residues. The germline CDR1 and CDR2 sequences are MGHRA and YSYEKL. The CDR3 here is CASSQDLGSDYEQYF. DNA for the CDR3: TGCGCCAGCAGCCAAGATTTGGGAAGTGACTACGAACAGTACTTC.

A note on this clonotype: Compared with germline, one end of the junction differs, possibly owing to a read error. The chain recombines TRBV6-5 with TRBJ2-1; D not resolved. Germline V gives CDR1 MNHEY, CDR2 SVGAGI. This CDR3 has 16 amino acids. The CDR3 bases are TGTGCTAGCAGCGATACAAAAAGGGTCGTTTTCAATGAGCAGTTCTTC. Translating it yields CASSDTKRVVFNEQFF.

The chain has TRBV29-1 and TRBJ2-7, with D tentatively TRBD1 (5 bases). The CDR3 totals 12 residues. Between the trimmed V and J ends, which lost 4 bases and 1 base, there was a span of 8 bases. Germline CDR1 is SQVTM and CDR2 is ANQGSEA. The CDR3 sequence: CSVAPGSYEQYF. The CDR3 DNA reads TGCAGCGTTGCCCCAGGGTCCTACGAGCAGTACTTC.

A word on this clonotype: Without the conserved terminal phenylalanine or tryptophan, this CDR3 likely stems from a read error. The gene calls are TRBV6-6 and TRBJ2-3; TRBD2 matches 9 bases. The V and J ends lost 6 bases and 3 bases, in that order; junction bases with no gene match: 13. The CDR3 sequence is 17 residues long. Germline V CDR1 and CDR2: MNHNY, SVGAGI (reference sequence). CDR3 DNA sequence: TGTGCCAGCAGACCCCCGACAAGCGGGAGGAGAACAGATACGCAGTATCTT. Protein: CASRPPTSGRRTDTQYL.

With regard to this clonotype: One base away lies a much larger clone, so this may be a sequencing read error. The chain employs TRBV20-1 and TRBJ2-1, with D hard to call. This CDR3 has 12 residues. Germline CDR1 reads DFQATT; CDR2 reads SNEGSKA (reference sequence). The CDR3: CNAQPNNNEQFF. The CDR3 region has the DNA TGCAATGCACAGCCCAACAACAATGAGCAGTTCTTC.

Details on this clonotype: The conserved phenylalanine or tryptophan normally closing the CDR3 is absent here, so this likely arose from a read error. The genes are TRBV6-1 and TRBJ2-6; the D is unclear. Germline loops: CDR1 MNHNS, CDR2 SASEGT. The CDR3 length is 13 residues. This chain's CDR3 is CASSNSGPNVLTI. In nucleotides, the CDR3 is TGTGCCAGCAGTAACTCTGGGCCCAACGTCCTGACTATC.